This TCR beta chain was identified in a study of blood T cell repertoires in COVID-19. This clone has a single count. Libraries were prepared by immunoSEQ multiplex PCR; TCRdb keeps only in-frame clonotypes and omits some of them. The sample yields about 42,000 clones, about three quarters seen once. The source is a woman aged 70-85 years with acute or convalescent COVID-19. Specimen: peripheral blood.

CDR3: CASGSGQAGYGYTF. CDR3 coding DNA: TGTGCTAGTGGTTCGGGACAGGCGGGCTATGGCTACACCTTC. The chain uses TRBV12-5 and TRBJ1-2; 8 bases agree with TRBD1. After removal of 4 bases from V and 4 bases from J, the junction contained 5 bases not matched to a gene. Germline CDR1 LGHNT, CDR2 FRNRAP. This CDR3 region has 14 residues. Combining the CDR3 with reference TRBV12-5 and TRBJ1-2 gives the whole variable domain DARVTQTPRHKVTEMGQEVTMRCQPILGHNTVFWYRQTMMQGLELLAYFRNRAPLDDSGMPKDRFSAEMPDATLATLKIQPSEPRDSAVYFCASGSGQAGYGYTFGSGTRLTVV.